Below are 22 T cell receptor beta chains sequenced from a single sample in a study of control samples from healthy donors and cancer patients. The table came from immunoSEQ multiplex PCR; TCRdb's copy has only in-frame clones and leaves some out. The table has tens of thousands of clones, 87% seen once. The specimen was PBMCs. The source is a woman in her forties or fifties with head and neck cancer.

The chain uses TRBV28 and TRBJ2-7, with a weak D call TRBD1 (5 bases). The CDR3 consists of 13 residues. V was pared by 7 bases and J by 2 bases, with 12 bases between. Germline V gene lookup returns CDR1 MDHEN and CDR2 SYDVKM. The CDR3 bases are TGTGCCAGCATTCGAAGACAGCCCTACGAGCAGTACTTC. Protein: CASIRRQPYEQYF.

V is TRBV15 and J is TRBJ2-3; 11 bases align to TRBD1. Trimming at V came to 0 bases and at J to 4 bases, leaving 6 bases not matched to a gene. This CDR3 is 17 amino acids long. Germline values: CDR1 LNHNV, CDR2 YYDKDF (reference sequence). CDR3 loop: CATSREVGQGVADTQYF. The CDR3 DNA reads as TGTGCCACCAGCAGAGAGGTGGGACAGGGGGTTGCAGATACGCAGTATTTT.

The chain is built from TRBV5-4 and TRBJ1-2; 8 nucleotides match TRBD1. Germline V lookup: CDR1 SGHNT, CDR2 YYREEE (reference sequence). The CDR3 consists of 16 residues. J gave up 0 bases and V 4 bases, and 8 bases lay outside the gene matches. CDR3 sequence reads: CASSPRTGLTNYGYTF. DNA of the CDR3: TGTGCCAGCAGCCCCCGGACAGGGTTAACTAACTATGGCTACACCTTC.

The CDR3 here is CASRELAGLQETQYF. The CDR3 DNA is TGTGCCAGCAGGGAACTAGCGGGCCTCCAAGAGACCCAGTACTTC. The genes are TRBV2 and TRBJ2-5; 9 bases agree with TRBD2. This CDR3 contains 15 residues. Germline V gene lookup returns CDR1 SNHLY and CDR2 FYNNEI. The V gene end was trimmed by 6 bases and the J gene end by 1 base; junction bases not matched to a gene: 6.

The chain employs TRBV28 and TRBJ2-3; D is unresolved. This CDR3 has 15 amino acids. The V and J ends lost 6 bases and 0 bases respectively, with 13 bases between them. Germline V gives CDR1 MDHEN, CDR2 SYDVKM. The CDR3 loop reads CASSLKPPSTDTQYF. The CDR3 DNA sequence: TGTGCCAGCAGCCTTAAACCGCCTAGCACAGATACGCAGTATTTT.

This clone was counted a single time. This sequence joins TRBV3-1 (or the pseudogene TRBV3-2) and TRBJ2-1; TRBD1 is a possible D gene (6 bases). Looked up from germline, CDR1 is LGHDT and CDR2 is YNNKEL (reference sequence). The CDR3 is 16 residues long. Between the trimmed V and J ends, which lost 0 bases and 2 bases, there was a span of 11 bases. CDR3 protein: CASSQDLGQPYNEQFF. DNA for the CDR3: TGTGCCAGCAGCCAAGACCTAGGACAGCCCTACAATGAGCAGTTCTTC.

V and J are TRBV19 and TRBJ1-5; D gene unclear. The V and J ends lost 5 bases and 7 bases respectively, with 12 bases between them. Germline V gene data show CDR1 as LNHDA and CDR2 as SQIVND (reference sequence). This CDR3 is 13 amino acids long. CDR3 DNA: TGTGCCAGTAGTCCCGAAACGAGGCAGCCCCAGCATTTT. The encoded protein is CASSPETRQPQHF.

This rearrangement joins TRBV28 to TRBJ2-3; 8 bases agree with TRBD2. Germline V CDR1 and CDR2: MDHEN, SYDVKM. V lost 3 bases to trimming and J lost 4 bases; unmatched junction nucleotides: 6. The CDR3 extends over 15 amino acids. CDR3 loop: CASSFSGGGADTQYF. The CDR3 DNA reads as TGTGCCAGCAGTTTTTCGGGAGGGGGGGCAGATACGCAGTATTTT. Full variable domain (rest looked up from reference TRBV28 and TRBJ2-3): DVKVTQSSRYLVKRTGEKVFLECVQDMDHENMFWYRQDPGLGLRLIYFSYDVKMKEKGDIPEGYSVSREKKERFSLILESASTNQTSMYLCASSFSGGGADTQYFGPGTRLTVL.

V gene TRBV5-1 combines with J gene TRBJ1-2; tentatively, D is TRBD1 (5 bases). Germline values: CDR1 SGHRS, CDR2 YFSETQ. CDR3 length: 15 amino acids. V was trimmed by 4 bases and J by 3 bases, leaving 16 bases between them. As DNA, the CDR3 is TGCGCCAGCAGCGGGGGTTCCTCAAAGTACTATGGCTACACCTTC. As protein: CASSGGSSKYYGYTF. The full variable domain, with the rest looked up from reference TRBV5-1 and TRBJ1-2, is KAGVTQTPRYLIKTRGQQVTLSCSPISGHRSVSWYQQTPGQGLQFLFEYFSETQRNKGNFPGRFSGRQFSNSRSEMNVSTLELGDSALYLCASSGGSSKYYGYTFGSGTRLTVV.

V and J are TRBV9 and TRBJ1-6, with no clear D. The V and J ends lost 0 bases and 10 bases respectively, with 11 bases between them. The germline V gene has CDR1 SGDLS and CDR2 YYNGEE. This CDR3 region has 14 residues. The CDR3 DNA follows: TGTGCCAGCAGCGTAGCGGGGTTTAGCTCACCCCTCCACTTT. It encodes CASSVAGFSSPLHF.

The genes are TRBV19 and TRBJ1-1, with 9 bases that match TRBD1. Per the germline V gene, CDR1 is LNHDA and CDR2 is SQIVND (reference sequence). The V segment lost 5 bases and the J segment 0 bases; nucleotides outside the gene matches: 7. This CDR3 is 16 amino acids long. The CDR3, as DNA: TGTGCCAGTAGTCCAACAGGGGGCCGGCTGAACACTGAAGCTTTCTTT. It yields the protein CASSPTGGRLNTEAFF.

This chain joins TRBV7-7 and TRBJ2-3; TRBD2 matches 12 bases. There are 16 residues in the CDR3. In germline, CDR1 is SSHAT, CDR2 FNYEAQ (reference sequence). The junction had 5 bases not matched to a gene; V was cut back by 1 base and J by 6 bases. This CDR3 reads CASSLGLAGGLDTQYF. CDR3 in DNA: TGTGCCAGCAGCTTAGGTCTAGCGGGGGGGTTGGATACGCAGTATTTT.

The rearrangement joins TRBV30 to TRBJ2-5; D not certain. The CDR3 consists of 11 residues. Trimming took off 3 bases at V and 5 bases at J, with 7 bases between the two ends. From germline, CDR1 is GTSNPN and CDR2 SVGIG (reference sequence). CDR3 sequence reads: CAWSGIETQYF. For the CDR3, the DNA is TGTGCCTGGAGCGGTATTGAGACCCAGTACTTC.

The chain links TRBV5-1 to TRBJ2-7, with unresolved D. V was cut by 4 bases and J by 3 bases, with 11 bases left in between. From germline, CDR1 is SGHRS and CDR2 YFSETQ. The CDR3 totals 13 residues. The CDR3 nucleotides are TGCGCCAGCAGCGAACAAGGAAACTACGAGCAGTACTTC. Protein product: CASSEQGNYEQYF.

This sequence joins TRBV29-1 and TRBJ2-3; 12 nucleotides agree with TRBD1. The CDR3 runs to 14 residues. Germline V gene lookup returns CDR1 SQVTM and CDR2 ANQGSEA. Trimming at V came to 7 bases and at J to 6 bases, leaving 8 bases not matched to a gene. This CDR3 reads CSAAGQGAADTQYF. Written as DNA, the CDR3 is TGCAGCGCCGCGGGACAGGGGGCTGCCGATACGCAGTATTTT.

V usage is TRBV5-6 and J usage is TRBJ2-4, with D possibly called TRBD1 or TRBD2 (5 bases each). V gave up 0 bases and J gave up 1 base, with 14 bases separating them. The length of the CDR3 is 17 residues. Germline V CDR1 and CDR2: SGHDT, YYEEEE. CDR3 in amino acids: CASSLEGDLTAKNIQYF. The CDR3 region has the DNA TGTGCCAGCAGCTTGGAAGGGGACCTCACGGCCAAAAACATTCAGTACTTC.

The genes are TRBV9 and TRBJ2-7; D ambiguous. This CDR3 region has 14 residues. Trimming stripped 4 bases from V and 6 bases from J, with 17 bases between. The germline CDR1 and CDR2 sequences are SGDLS and YYNGEE. The CDR3 reads CASSTQLGISEQYF. In DNA form, the CDR3 reads TGTGCCAGCAGCACACAACTGGGGATAAGCGAGCAGTACTTC.

This chain links TRBV7-2 with TRBJ2-7, with D tentatively TRBD2 (7 bases). Trimming cost V 2 bases and J 0 bases, with 14 bases left between them. From germline, CDR1 is SGHTA and CDR2 FQGNSA. The CDR3 is 16 residues long. The CDR3: CASSLRGGPSSYEQYF. CDR3 coding DNA: TGTGCCAGCAGCTTAAGGGGGGGGCCAAGCTCCTACGAGCAGTACTTC.

This clone was observed once. The V call is TRBV7-9, the J call TRBJ2-5, with TRBD2 identical over 9 bases. This CDR3 comprises 15 residues. CDR1 SEHNR and CDR2 FQNEAQ come from the germline V gene (reference sequence). Trimming removed 2 bases from V and 2 bases from J; junction bases left unmatched: 3. The CDR3 nucleotides are TGTGCCAGCAGCTTACTAGCGGGGTTTCAAGAGACCCAGTACTTC. Its protein is CASSLLAGFQETQYF.

This clone was seen just once. The V call is TRBV5-1, the J call TRBJ2-1, with D perhaps matching TRBD1 (6 bases). The CDR3 totals 13 residues. V was shortened by 7 bases and J by 9 bases, with 17 bases between the two germline ends. Germline CDR1 is SGHRS and CDR2 is YFSETQ. DNA of the CDR3: TGCGCCAGCCTCCGGGACATGGAAAGTGAGCAGTTCTTC. This encodes CASLRDMESEQFF.

V gene TRBV6-5 combines with J gene TRBJ2-1; D unclear. V gave up 7 bases and J gave up 0 bases, with 7 bases separating them. The CDR3 has 13 amino acids. Germline CDR1 is MNHEY and CDR2 is SVGAGI. The CDR3 sequence: CASKGGSYNEQFF. In DNA form, the CDR3 reads TGTGCCAGCAAGGGCGGCTCCTACAATGAGCAGTTCTTC.

This rearrangement joins TRBV6-5 to TRBJ1-5; 9 bases align to TRBD1. Unmatched junction bases numbered 7, after V lost 7 bases and J lost 3 bases. The germline CDR1 and CDR2 sequences are MNHEY and SVGAGI. This CDR3 has 15 amino acids. Written as DNA, the CDR3 is TGTGCCAGCACGCCGGGACAGGGTAACAATCAGCCCCAGCATTTT. Translated: CASTPGQGNNQPQHF.